This T cell receptor (beta chain) was obtained from a study of T cell changes during pregnancy in multiple sclerosis. Only one count was recorded for this clone. The CDR3 loop spans 13 amino acids. Here immunoSEQ multiplex PCR was the method, and the copy in TCRdb shows in-frame clones only, minus some. This sample has about 100,000 clones, with 92% found just once. The V call is TRBV21-1, the J call TRBJ2-7; TRBD1, the table's D call, was not compared with the DNA. TRBV21-1 is marked as a pseudogene. Sequenced here: peripheral blood, sampled after pregnancy. This sequence was found in a female donor with multiple sclerosis, enrolled in a pregnancy study. The CDR3 is CASSKIGQGEQYF. For the CDR3, the DNA is TGTGCCAGCAGCAAAATAGGGCAGGGCGAGCAGTACTTC.